This is a list of T cell receptor beta chains from one sample in a study of blood T cell repertoires in COVID-19. Data came from immunoSEQ multiplex PCR; TCRdb stores just in-frame clones and leaves some out. Altogether about 250,000 clones are present, under 85% being singletons, with the ten largest covering around 6%. The material sequenced was peripheral blood. The receptors stem from a human donor in a cohort sampled during active COVID-19. CDR3s include the opening cysteine and the closing phenylalanine or tryptophan. A D gene is named only where the DNA matches it firmly. A row's size may be missing; if present it is once, few, many or a size class.

TRBJ2-5	TRBV3-1/TRBV3-2	NA	TRBD1	CASSHGDRAPQETQYF	TGTGCCAGCAGCCACGGTGACAGGGCTCCACAAGAGACCCAGTACTTC
TRBJ2-5	TRBV28	NA	TRBD2	CASSPTGLAGRETQYF	TGTGCCAGCAGTCCGACCGGACTAGCGGGAAGGGAGACCCAGTACTTC
TRBJ2-7	TRBV9	once	NA	CASSQGPLVDEQYF	TGTGCCAGCTCCCAGGGCCCCCTAGTTGACGAGCAGTACTTC
TRBJ1-1	TRBV21-1	NA	NA	CASSKVPGQGNTEAFF	TGTGCCAGCAGCAAAGTTCCGGGACAAGGGAACACTGAAGCTTTCTTT
TRBJ2-3	TRBV7-3	NA	TRBD2	CASSPVNRGGGLDTQYF	TGTGCCAGCAGCCCCGTAAATCGGGGCGGGGGATTAGATACGCAGTATTTT
TRBJ1-6	TRBV19	NA	NA	CASSIYRGANSPLHF	TGTGCCAGTAGTATTTATAGGGGCGCCAATTCACCCCTCCACTTT
TRBJ2-3	TRBV15	NA	TRBD1	CATSRGDRTTQYF	TGTGCCACCAGCAGAGGGGACAGGACGACGCAGTATTTT
TRBJ1-1	TRBV7-6	NA	NA	CASSLGPLGGMNTEAFF	TGTGCCAGCAGCTTAGGCCCCCTTGGGGGGATGAACACTGAAGCTTTCTTT
TRBJ2-3	TRBV19	NA	TRBD1	CASRTGGLDTQYF	TGTGCCAGTCGGACAGGGGGCTTAGATACGCAGTATTTT
TRBJ1-6	TRBV5-6	NA	TRBD1	CASSIIQGARYNSPLHF	TGTGCCAGCAGTATAATACAGGGGGCGCGGTATAATTCACCCCTCCACTTT
TRBJ1-5	TRBV27	few	NA	CASSLSGGSGDRQPQHF	TGTGCCAGCAGTTTATCGGGGGGGAGTGGGGATCGTCAGCCCCAGCATTTT
TRBJ2-1	TRBV3-1/TRBV3-2	NA	NA	CASSQSRRSEQFF	TGTGCCAGCAGCCAAAGTCGGAGGAGTGAGCAGTTCTTC
TRBJ2-1	TRBV18	once	TRBD2	CASSPLAGTYNEQFF	TGTGCCAGCTCACCACTAGCGGGAACCTACAATGAGCAGTTCTTC
TRBJ2-1	TRBV27	NA	NA	CASSLDTGTLYNEQFF	TGTGCCAGCAGCCTAGATACCGGGACTCTTTACAATGAGCAGTTCTTC
TRBJ1-4	TRBV7-2	NA	NA	CASSSPGSNEKLFF	TGTGCCAGCAGCTCGCCAGGCTCCAATGAAAAACTGTTTTTT
TRBJ1-1	TRBV10-1	few	TRBD1	CASSGQGVTEAFF	TGCGCCAGCAGCGGACAGGGAGTCACTGAAGCTTTCTTT
TRBJ2-7	TRBV10-2	NA	NA	CASSRSDLADAYEQYF	TGCGCCAGCTCGCGCTCTGATTTAGCGGATGCCTACGAGCAGTACTTC
TRBJ2-4	TRBV5-1	NA	NA	CASSLTLDRREKNIQYF	TGCGCCAGCAGCTTAACGTTGGACAGAAGAGAGAAAAACATTCAGTACTTC
TRBJ1-2	TRBV6-1	NA	NA	CASSEDGGAWYGYTF	TGTGCCAGCAGTGAAGATGGAGGCGCATGGTATGGCTACACCTTC
TRBJ2-3	TRBV7-2	NA	TRBD2	CASISGLAGGMDTQYF	TGTGCCAGCATCTCTGGACTAGCGGGGGGGATGGATACGCAGTATTTT
TRBJ2-7	TRBV5-1	NA	TRBD2	CASSLAGGPEQYF	TGCGCCAGCAGCTTGGCGGGGGGGCCTGAGCAGTACTTC
TRBJ2-2	TRBV5-4	NA	TRBD2	CASSSRGRLAGGYNGELFF	TGTGCCAGCAGCTCAAGGGGGCGGCTAGCGGGGGGATATAACGGGGAGCTGTTTTTT
TRBJ2-5	TRBV5-6	NA	TRBD1	CASSLGLTGVETQYF	TGTGCCAGCAGCTTGGGGTTGACAGGGGTAGAGACCCAGTACTTC
TRBJ2-5	TRBV3-1/TRBV3-2	NA	TRBD2	CASKLAGGPETQYF	TGTGCCAGCAAGCTAGCGGGGGGGCCGGAGACCCAGTACTTC
TRBJ2-7	TRBV29-1	NA	NA	CSATADSYEQYF	TGCAGCGCAACCGCGGACAGCTACGAGCAGTACTTC
TRBJ2-5	TRBV28	NA	TRBD1	CASSFSTGGGETQYF	TGTGCCAGCAGTTTTTCCACAGGGGGCGGGGAGACCCAGTACTTC
TRBJ2-5	TRBV7-9	NA	NA	CASTDPGALMETQYF	TGTGCCAGCACCGACCCCGGAGCCCTTATGGAGACCCAGTACTTC
TRBJ2-1	TRBV6-5	NA	TRBD2	CATLAGYNEQFF	TGTGCCACCTTAGCGGGGTACAATGAGCAGTTCTTC
TRBJ2-3	TRBV24-1	NA	NA	CATSKGQWTDTQYF	TGTGCCACCAGCAAGGGACAATGGACAGATACGCAGTATTTT
TRBJ2-7	TRBV5-1	few	TRBD1	CASSPSRQGSYEQYF	TGCGCCAGCAGCCCCTCAAGACAGGGCTCCTACGAGCAGTACTTC
TRBJ1-6	TRBV6-5	NA	NA	CASTTGRISPLHF	TGTGCCAGCACGACGGGAAGGATCTCACCCCTCCACTTT
TRBJ1-3	TRBV14	NA	NA	CASSPRAGVGNTIYF	TGTGCCAGCAGCCCAAGGGCAGGGGTCGGAAACACCATATATTTT
TRBJ2-3	TRBV15	NA	NA	CATSRVSGLSTDTQYF	TGTGCCACCAGCAGAGTGAGCGGGCTTAGCACAGATACGCAGTATTTT
TRBJ1-2	TRBV19	NA	NA	CASSTLDKINYGYTF	TGTGCCAGTAGTACCCTTGACAAGATCAACTATGGCTACACCTTC
TRBJ2-1	TRBV9	NA	TRBD1	CASSAGQDYNEQFF	TGTGCCAGCAGCGCTGGACAGGATTACAATGAGCAGTTCTTC
TRBJ2-7	TRBV18	NA	NA	CASSPLRGSSYEQYF	TGTGCCAGCTCACCCCTCCGGGGGAGCTCCTACGAGCAGTACTTC
TRBJ1-5	TRBV4-1	NA	TRBD1	CASSQDDRVNQPQHF	TGCGCCAGCAGCCAAGACGACAGGGTTAATCAGCCCCAGCATTTT
TRBJ1-1	TRBV29-1	NA	TRBD1	CSGALQGFTEAFF	TGCAGCGGGGCTTTACAGGGGTTCACTGAAGCTTTCTTT
TRBJ1-2	TRBV5-1	NA	NA	CASSLDRVGNGYTF	TGCGCCAGCAGCTTGGACAGGGTTGGAAATGGCTACACCTTC
TRBJ1-2	TRBV27	NA	NA	CASSLNSPYGYTF	TGTGCCAGCAGTTTAAACAGTCCCTATGGCTACACCTTC
TRBJ2-7	TRBV5-6	NA	TRBD1	CASSYVTGNSLAYEQYF	TGTGCCAGCAGCTATGTGACAGGGAATAGCTTGGCCTACGAGCAGTACTTC
TRBJ2-7	TRBV11-2	NA	TRBD1	CASSRDRDLEQYF	TGTGCCAGCAGCCGGGACAGGGATCTCGAGCAGTACTTC
TRBJ2-5	TRBV19	NA	NA	CASTNAGHQETQYF	TGTGCCAGTACCAACGCAGGGCACCAAGAGACCCAGTACTTC